The rows below give T cell receptor beta chains drawn from one sample of a study of response to subunit inactivated influenza vaccine. TCRdb reanalysed the RT-PCR reads using MiXCR and keeps one entry per CDR3 protein. In the table there are hundreds of thousands of distinct CDR3 sequences, just over 20% of which are singletons. The sequencing here drew on PBMCs from blood, taken 21 months after vaccination. The receptor set was obtained from a man between 50 and 70 years old who received an inactivated influenza vaccine. Each CDR3 is given with its conserved first and last residue. The order of the fields is D gene, clone size, J gene, V gene, CDR3 protein, CDR3 DNA. A D gene is named only where the DNA matches it firmly. Not every row has a clone size; where given, it reads once, few, many or a size class.

d_call: TRBD2; clone_size: -; j_call: TRBJ2-3; v_call: TRBV20-1; cdr3_aa: CSARNALAGTDTQYF; cdr3_nt: TGCAGTGCTAGAAATGCACTAGCGGGCACAGATACGCAGTATTTT
d_call: TRBD1; clone_size: few; j_call: TRBJ2-2; v_call: TRBV7-2; cdr3_aa: CASSGQGTGELFF; cdr3_nt: TGTGCCAGCAGCGGACAGGGGACCGGGGAGCTGTTTTTT
d_call: -; clone_size: -; j_call: TRBJ1-2; v_call: TRBV4-2; cdr3_aa: CASSQDLLPGARGYTF; cdr3_nt: TGTGCCAGCAGCCAAGATCTATTGCCGGGGGCGCGTGGCTACACCTTC
d_call: -; clone_size: many; j_call: TRBJ1-4; v_call: TRBV12-3/TRBV12-4; cdr3_aa: CASIRTGGEKLFF; cdr3_nt: TGTGCCAGCATCCGGACCGGGGGTGAAAAACTGTTTTTT
d_call: -; clone_size: -; j_call: TRBJ2-1; v_call: TRBV7-9; cdr3_aa: CASSLAQGGKDEQFF; cdr3_nt: TGTGCCAGCAGCTTAGCCCAGGGGGGCAAGGATGAGCAGTTCTTC
d_call: TRBD2; clone_size: few; j_call: TRBJ2-1; v_call: TRBV7-2; cdr3_aa: CASSLASSGGYNEQFF; cdr3_nt: TGTGCCAGCAGCTTAGCGAGTAGCGGGGGTTACAATGAGCAGTTCTTC
d_call: TRBD2; clone_size: -; j_call: TRBJ2-1; v_call: TRBV20-1; cdr3_aa: CSARDSLAGGGEQFF; cdr3_nt: TGCAGTGCTAGAGATTCCCTAGCGGGGGGAGGAGAGCAGTTCTTC
d_call: -; clone_size: -; j_call: TRBJ2-4; v_call: TRBV12-3/TRBV12-4; cdr3_aa: CASSFGWQGWDIQYF; cdr3_nt: TGTGCCAGCAGTTTTGGCTGGCAGGGATGGGACATTCAGTACTTC
d_call: -; clone_size: few; j_call: TRBJ1-2; v_call: TRBV7-2; cdr3_aa: CASSLEGSGLYGYTF; cdr3_nt: TGTGCCAGCAGCTTAGAAGGTTCAGGGCTCTATGGCTACACCTTC
d_call: -; clone_size: -; j_call: TRBJ2-5; v_call: TRBV6-1; cdr3_aa: CASSKDRRETQYF; cdr3_nt: TGTGCCAGCAGTAAGGACAGACGGGAGACCCAGTACTTC
d_call: TRBD1; clone_size: -; j_call: TRBJ2-7; v_call: TRBV18; cdr3_aa: CASSRIPGQARYEQYF; cdr3_nt: TGTGCCAGCTCACGCATACCGGGACAGGCGAGATACGAGCAGTACTTC
d_call: -; clone_size: few; j_call: TRBJ1-5; v_call: TRBV20-1; cdr3_aa: CSAGGGNQPQHF; cdr3_nt: TGCAGTGCTGGGGGAGGGAACCAGCCCCAGCATTTT
d_call: TRBD1; clone_size: -; j_call: TRBJ1-5; v_call: TRBV5-3; cdr3_aa: CARSCVLGQGDNGQPQHF; cdr3_nt: TGTGCCAGAAGCTGCGTACTGGGACAGGGGGATAATGGTCAGCCCCAGCATTTT
d_call: TRBD1; clone_size: -; j_call: TRBJ1-5; v_call: TRBV6-2/TRBV6-3; cdr3_aa: CASSYGTGVFQPQHF; cdr3_nt: TGTGCCAGCAGTTATGGGACAGGGGTTTTTCAGCCCCAGCATTTT
d_call: -; clone_size: few; j_call: TRBJ2-3; v_call: TRBV3-1; cdr3_aa: CASSLGIKGGTDTQYF; cdr3_nt: TGTGCCAGCAGCCTCGGGATCAAAGGAGGCACAGATACGCAGTATTTT
d_call: TRBD1; clone_size: -; j_call: TRBJ2-7; v_call: TRBV7-9; cdr3_aa: CASSRLPGQASYEQYF; cdr3_nt: TGTGCCAGCAGCCGCCTACCGGGACAGGCCTCCTACGAGCAGTACTTC
d_call: TRBD1; clone_size: few; j_call: TRBJ2-7; v_call: TRBV4-2; cdr3_aa: CASSQDRDSFYEQYF; cdr3_nt: TGTGCCAGCAGCCAAGATAGGGACAGTTTTTACGAGCAGTACTTC
d_call: TRBD1; clone_size: few; j_call: TRBJ2-7; v_call: TRBV2; cdr3_aa: CASSPGQGVITYEQYF; cdr3_nt: TGTGCCAGCAGCCCAGGGCAGGGGGTTATAACCTACGAGCAGTACTTC
d_call: TRBD1; clone_size: few; j_call: TRBJ2-4; v_call: TRBV7-2; cdr3_aa: CASSLEGQNIQYF; cdr3_nt: TGTGCCAGCAGCTTAGAGGGACAGAACATTCAGTACTTC
d_call: -; clone_size: -; j_call: TRBJ1-1; v_call: TRBV4-3; cdr3_aa: CASSQDMGPGETEAFF; cdr3_nt: TGCGCCAGCAGCCAAGATATGGGGCCAGGGGAGACTGAAGCTTTCTTT
d_call: TRBD1; clone_size: few; j_call: TRBJ1-2; v_call: TRBV6-5; cdr3_aa: CASSYRQGNYGYTF; cdr3_nt: TGTGCCAGCAGTTACCGACAGGGGAACTATGGCTACACCTTC
d_call: TRBD1; clone_size: few; j_call: TRBJ2-3; v_call: TRBV10-3; cdr3_aa: CAIQRLQGPSTDTQYF; cdr3_nt: TGTGCCATTCAACGTTTACAGGGGCCTTCCACAGATACGCAGTATTTT
d_call: -; clone_size: -; j_call: TRBJ2-2; v_call: TRBV20-1; cdr3_aa: CSARDGAVGELFF; cdr3_nt: TGCAGTGCTAGAGATGGCGCGGTCGGGGAGCTGTTTTTT
d_call: -; clone_size: -; j_call: TRBJ1-3; v_call: TRBV28; cdr3_aa: CASSDPRGSGNTIYF; cdr3_nt: TGTGCCAGCAGTGACCCCAGGGGATCCGGAAACACCATATATTTT
d_call: -; clone_size: -; j_call: TRBJ2-2; v_call: TRBV12-3/TRBV12-4; cdr3_aa: CASSLAQGELFF; cdr3_nt: TGTGCCAGCAGTTTAGCCCAGGGGGAGCTGTTTTTT
d_call: -; clone_size: many; j_call: TRBJ1-2; v_call: TRBV20-1; cdr3_aa: CSASRGVSYGYTF; cdr3_nt: TGCAGTGCCTCTAGGGGAGTCAGCTATGGCTACACCTTC
d_call: -; clone_size: -; j_call: TRBJ2-1; v_call: TRBV29-1; cdr3_aa: CSAEVDEQFF; cdr3_nt: TGCAGCGCCGAGGTGGATGAGCAGTTCTTC
d_call: -; clone_size: few; j_call: TRBJ1-2; v_call: TRBV3-1; cdr3_aa: CASSQTGRSGYTF; cdr3_nt: TGTGCCAGCAGCCAAACAGGGAGGAGTGGCTACACCTTC
d_call: TRBD1; clone_size: -; j_call: TRBJ2-1; v_call: TRBV7-6; cdr3_aa: CASSMYSGTGMDEQFF; cdr3_nt: TGTGCCAGCAGCATGTATTCCGGGACAGGGATGGATGAGCAGTTCTTC
d_call: -; clone_size: few; j_call: TRBJ2-5; v_call: TRBV2; cdr3_aa: CASTGRETQYF; cdr3_nt: TGTGCCAGCACGGGGAGGGAGACCCAGTACTTC
d_call: -; clone_size: few; j_call: TRBJ2-1; v_call: TRBV7-2; cdr3_aa: CASSPNTRTEQFF; cdr3_nt: TGTGCCAGCAGCCCTAATACTAGAACTGAGCAGTTCTTC
d_call: TRBD1; clone_size: few; j_call: TRBJ1-3; v_call: TRBV7-9; cdr3_aa: CASSLPNEFDRGPVSGNTIYF; cdr3_nt: TGTGCCAGCAGCTTACCCAATGAATTCGACAGGGGGCCAGTCTCTGGAAACACCATATATTTT
d_call: TRBD1; clone_size: -; j_call: TRBJ2-5; v_call: TRBV5-4; cdr3_aa: CASSLGRGYQETQYF; cdr3_nt: TGTGCCAGCAGCTTGGGCAGGGGGTACCAAGAGACCCAGTACTTC
d_call: -; clone_size: -; j_call: TRBJ1-2; v_call: TRBV6-5; cdr3_aa: CASSSGGRSFGYTF; cdr3_nt: TGTGCCAGCAGTTCGGGGGGCAGAAGTTTTGGCTACACCTTC
d_call: -; clone_size: -; j_call: TRBJ2-1; v_call: TRBV19; cdr3_aa: CASSTQESSYNEQFF; cdr3_nt: TGTGCCAGTAGTACTCAGGAAAGCTCCTACAATGAGCAGTTCTTC
d_call: -; clone_size: -; j_call: TRBJ1-4; v_call: TRBV7-9; cdr3_aa: CASSTAQGLREKLFF; cdr3_nt: TGTGCCAGCAGCACCGCCCAGGGGTTGAGAGAAAAACTGTTTTTT
d_call: -; clone_size: few; j_call: TRBJ1-6; v_call: TRBV29-1; cdr3_aa: CSVGSGTANSPLHF; cdr3_nt: TGCAGCGTCGGTTCTGGGACCGCTAATTCACCCCTCCACTTT
d_call: -; clone_size: -; j_call: TRBJ1-5; v_call: TRBV2; cdr3_aa: CASRVGTVPNQPQHF; cdr3_nt: TGTGCCAGCAGGGTTGGGACCGTCCCCAATCAGCCCCAGCATTTT
d_call: TRBD2; clone_size: few; j_call: TRBJ2-1; v_call: TRBV24-1; cdr3_aa: CATSAPGRAYEQFF; cdr3_nt: TGTGCCACCAGTGCCCCGGGGAGGGCCTATGAGCAGTTCTTC
d_call: TRBD1; clone_size: few; j_call: TRBJ2-5; v_call: TRBV12-3/TRBV12-4; cdr3_aa: CASADRGRETQYF; cdr3_nt: TGTGCCAGCGCAGACAGGGGGCGTGAGACCCAGTACTTC
d_call: -; clone_size: -; j_call: TRBJ2-7; v_call: TRBV12-3/TRBV12-4; cdr3_aa: CASSLGDTGYF; cdr3_nt: TGTGCCAGCAGTTTAGGGGACACGGGGTACTTC
d_call: -; clone_size: few; j_call: TRBJ2-2; v_call: TRBV2; cdr3_aa: CASSDGRHTGELFF; cdr3_nt: TGTGCCAGCAGTGACGGGCGCCATACCGGGGAGCTGTTTTTT
d_call: TRBD1; clone_size: few; j_call: TRBJ2-2; v_call: TRBV30; cdr3_aa: CAWSRQGLGTGELFF; cdr3_nt: TGTGCCTGGAGTCGACAGGGCTTGGGCACCGGGGAGCTGTTTTTT
d_call: -; clone_size: many; j_call: TRBJ2-3; v_call: TRBV7-9; cdr3_aa: CASTSADTQYF; cdr3_nt: TGTGCCAGCACTAGCGCGGATACGCAGTATTTT
d_call: TRBD1; clone_size: few; j_call: TRBJ2-7; v_call: TRBV27; cdr3_aa: CASKGGQGYYEQYF; cdr3_nt: TGTGCCAGCAAGGGTGGACAGGGGTATTACGAGCAGTACTTC
d_call: -; clone_size: -; j_call: TRBJ2-5; v_call: TRBV14; cdr3_aa: CASSLSDETQYF; cdr3_nt: TGTGCCAGCAGCCTTAGCGATGAGACCCAGTACTTC